The next 25 T cell receptor beta chains were all read from a single sample in a study of Graves' ophthalmopathy and Graves' hyperthyroidism. RNA transcripts were the source from which TCR beta CDR3 regions were amplified. Amplification began with first-round RT-PCR using HTBI primers, then second-round multiplex PCR was performed. TCRdb ran MiXCR on the multiplex PCR reads and lists one entry per CDR3 protein. This table holds hundreds of thousands of distinct CDR3 sequences, over 20% found once. The sequenced sample consisted of peripheral blood. All receptors come from a woman under 30 with stable Graves' hyperthyroidism. Some clones in this sample may be carry-over from other donors' samples.

This clonotype was counted many times. The chain has TRBV12-3 or TRBV12-4 and TRBJ2-2; D not resolved. The V end was cut by 1 base, the J end by 4 bases, with 7 bases between. There are 14 residues in the CDR3. CDR3 residues: CASSLGGPTGELFF. The CDR3 coding sequence is TGTGCCAGCAGTTTAGGAGGCCCCACCGGGGAGCTGTTTTTT.

At least ten counts were recorded for this clonotype. The rearrangement uses TRBV6-1 and TRBJ2-5; 13 bases match TRBD2. The V gene end was trimmed by 3 bases and the J gene end by 5 bases; junction bases not matched to a gene: 6. The CDR3 consists of 16 residues. CDR1 MNHNS and CDR2 SASEGT come from the germline V gene. The CDR3 DNA sequence: TGTGCCAGCAGTGATACTAGCGGGGGGGCCAGGGAGACCCAGTACTTC. Protein product: CASSDTSGGARETQYF.

This clonotype was counted only a few times. V usage is TRBV3-1 and J usage is TRBJ2-7; 10 bases fit TRBD2. J lost 6 bases, V lost 3 bases, and 8 bases had no gene match. This CDR3 comprises 15 residues. CDR1 is LGHDT and CDR2 is YNNKEL in the germline V gene (reference sequence). In DNA, the CDR3 is TGTGCCAGCAGCCAGAAGGGACTAGCGTCGACCGAGCAGTACTTC. Translated, it gives CASSQKGLASTEQYF.

In this sample, this clonotype turned up many times. The V and J genes are TRBV6-5 and TRBJ1-5; 7 positions match TRBD1. This CDR3 spans 15 amino acids. The germline gives CDR1 MNHEY, CDR2 SVGAGI. The junction had 7 bases not matched to a gene; V was cut back by 4 bases and J by 4 bases. CDR3 sequence: CASSSTGVLNQPQHF. The CDR3 DNA reads as TGTGCCAGCAGTTCAACAGGGGTCCTAAATCAGCCCCAGCATTTT.

This clonotype was counted at least ten times. The chain joins TRBV12-3 or TRBV12-4 to TRBJ2-7; TRBD2 is a possible D gene (6 bases). V was shortened by 5 bases and J by 4 bases, with 18 bases between the two germline ends. This CDR3 has 15 amino acids. The CDR3 DNA sequence: TGTGCCAGCAGTCCTCTGCCTAGCGCCATTTACGAGCAGTACTTC. Protein product: CASSPLPSAIYEQYF.

This clonotype came up many times. The rearrangement joins TRBV6-1 to TRBJ1-5; perhaps TRBD1 as D (5 bases). The V end lost 0 bases, the J end lost 7 bases, and 10 bases lay between the germline ends. The CDR3 is 14 residues long. The germline V gene encodes CDR1 MNHNS and CDR2 SASEGT. The CDR3 DNA follows: TGTGCCAGCAGTGAAGCTCAGGGATGGCAGCCCCAGCATTTT. This sequence encodes CASSEAQGWQPQHF.

The rearrangement joins TRBV9 to TRBJ2-2, with 10 positions matching TRBD1. This CDR3 has 16 residues. Germline lookup yields CDR1 SGDLS and CDR2 YYNGEE. Trimming at V came to 3 bases and at J to 2 bases, leaving 4 bases not matched to a gene. The CDR3 DNA reads as TGTGCCAGCAGCGGACAGGGGGCGCGAAACACCGGGGAGCTGTTTTTT. Translating it yields CASSGQGARNTGELFF.

The chain combines TRBV5-1 with TRBJ1-1, with TRBD1 identical over 8 bases. Germline V gives CDR1 SGHRS, CDR2 YFSETQ. This CDR3 has 12 amino acids. The V and J ends lost 2 bases and 11 bases, in that order; junction bases with no gene match: 5. The CDR3 sequence is CASSFQGAGAFF. As DNA, the CDR3 is TGCGCCAGCAGCTTTCAGGGGGCTGGGGCTTTCTTT.

This clonotype was counted ten times or more. The chain has TRBV12-3 or TRBV12-4 and TRBJ1-2; unclear D gene. There are 14 residues in the CDR3. Trimming cost V 1 base and J 8 bases, with 14 bases left between them. The CDR3 coding sequence is TGTGCCAGCAGTTTAGACGTAGGGCTGGAGGGCTACACCTTC. As protein: CASSLDVGLEGYTF.

The V and J genes are TRBV28 and TRBJ2-7, with D possibly TRBD1 on 5 matching bases. CDR1 and CDR2 from the germline V gene are MDHEN and SYDVKM. This CDR3 contains 15 residues. Trimming pared 7 bases from V and 0 bases from J, leaving 16 bases between. CDR3 coding DNA: TGTGCCAGCAACACGCAGGGTTTACGCTCCTACGAGCAGTACTTC. This sequence encodes CASNTQGLRSYEQYF. Combining the CDR3 with reference TRBV28 and TRBJ2-7 gives the whole variable domain DVKVTQSSRYLVKRTGEKVFLECVQDMDHENMFWYRQDPGLGLRLIYFSYDVKMKEKGDIPEGYSVSREKKERFSLILESASTNQTSMYLCASNTQGLRSYEQYFGPGTRLTVT.

The rearrangement uses TRBV29-1 and TRBJ1-1; 11 bases match TRBD1. The junction had 12 bases not matched to a gene; V was cut back by 3 bases and J by 6 bases. The CDR3 is 16 residues long. Germline V gene lookup returns CDR1 SQVTM and CDR2 ANQGSEA. The CDR3 sequence: CSVERTGGASIAEAFF. CDR3 DNA: TGCAGCGTTGAGAGGACAGGGGGCGCGTCTATCGCTGAAGCTTTCTTT. The variable domain in full, with the rest retrieved from reference TRBV29-1 and TRBJ1-1, is SAVISQKPSRDICQRGTSLTIQCQVDSQVTMMFWYRQQPGQSLTLIATANQGSEATYESGFVIDKFPISRPNLTFSTLTVSNMSPEDSSIYLCSVERTGGASIAEAFFGQGTRLTVV.

This clonotype has at least ten counts. V gene TRBV27 combines with J gene TRBJ1-6; a possible D gene is TRBD1 (5 bases). Germline CDR1 reads MNHEY; CDR2 reads SMNVEV (reference sequence). The CDR3 extends over 15 amino acids. Trimming took off 3 bases at V and 7 bases at J, with 13 bases between the two ends. CDR3 coding DNA: TGTGCCAGCAGTTTGGGAGTCAGGGCAAATTCACCCCTCCACTTT. It encodes CASSLGVRANSPLHF.

This clonotype was found many times. CDR3: CASSVGQNSPLHF. In DNA, the CDR3 is TGTGCCAGCAGCGTAGGGCAGAATTCACCCCTCCACTTT. This chain connects TRBV9 to TRBJ1-6; no clear D gene. The germline V gene encodes CDR1 SGDLS and CDR2 YYNGEE. The V end was cut by 0 bases, the J end by 7 bases, with 5 bases between. This CDR3 spans 13 amino acids.

This clonotype has only a few counts. The V call is TRBV7-9, the J call TRBJ2-7; 9 bases are a match to TRBD1. Germline assignment: CDR1 SEHNR and CDR2 FQNEAQ (reference sequence). The CDR3 covers 15 residues. V trimming: 7 bases; J trimming: 5 bases; junction bases outside the gene matches: 12. The CDR3 region is CASTLSWTGEDEQYF. In DNA, the CDR3 is TGTGCCAGCACCCTTTCTTGGACAGGGGAGGACGAGCAGTACTTC.

This clonotype was detected a few times. The V call is TRBV28, the J call TRBJ2-7; no definite D call. The length of the CDR3 is 11 residues. Germline V CDR1 and CDR2: MDHEN, SYDVKM. Deletions cut 6 bases from V and 9 bases from J, with 12 bases between. The CDR3 protein is CASSRLGSQYF. Here the CDR3 DNA reads TGTGCCAGCAGCAGACTCGGGTCGCAGTACTTC.

This clonotype was detected ten times or more. V and J are TRBV11-1 and TRBJ2-7; TRBD2 matches at 7 bases. The CDR3 runs to 13 residues. V lost 5 bases, J lost 4 bases, and 5 bases stayed unmatched. Germline loops: CDR1 SGHAT, CDR2 FQDESV (reference sequence). CDR3 in amino acids: CASSTGLVYEQYF. The DNA for the CDR3 is TGTGCCAGCAGCACAGGACTAGTGTACGAGCAGTACTTC.

In this sample, this clonotype turned up many times. V gene TRBV28 combines with J gene TRBJ2-4; D unresolved. The V end was cut by 3 bases, the J end by 5 bases, with 11 bases between. CDR1 is MDHEN, CDR2 SYDVKM, per germline. The CDR3 sequence is 14 residues long. CDR3 DNA sequence: TGTGCCAGCAGTTTTTGGGCACTCCAAAACATTCAGTACTTC. Its translation: CASSFWALQNIQYF.

This clonotype was picked up many times. The rearrangement joins TRBV2 to TRBJ1-1; 9 nucleotides align to TRBD1. CDR3 size: 14 residues. Germline V gene lookup returns CDR1 SNHLY and CDR2 FYNNEI. V dropped 8 bases and J dropped 0; count of bases not matched to a gene: 4. In nucleotides, the CDR3 is TGTGCCAGCGGGACAGGGAGAGTGAACACTGAAGCTTTCTTT. This encodes CASGTGRVNTEAFF.

The chain has TRBV12-3 or TRBV12-4 and TRBJ2-7; perhaps TRBD1 as D (6 bases). V gave up 7 bases and J gave up 5 bases, with 15 bases separating them. The CDR3 has 13 residues. The DNA for the CDR3 is TGTGCCAGCAAAACAGGGAGCTTCCACGAGCAGTACTTC. This gives the protein CASKTGSFHEQYF.

The sample holds many counts of this clonotype. The chain is built from TRBV12-3 or TRBV12-4 and TRBJ2-7, with 9 bases fitting TRBD1. The CDR3 runs to 15 residues. With V trimmed by 2 bases and J by 5 bases, 7 bases remained unmatched. The CDR3 region is CASSLLYRGPNEQYF. The CDR3, as DNA: TGTGCCAGCAGTTTATTATACAGGGGGCCCAACGAGCAGTACTTC.

The chain combines TRBV6-1 with TRBJ2-7; 7 bases line up with TRBD1. CDR3 size: 14 residues. Germline V gene sequence: CDR1 MNHNS, CDR2 SASEGT. Trimming at V came to 7 bases and at J to 3 bases, leaving 9 bases not matched to a gene. The CDR3 protein is CASKPGQQYYEQYF. CDR3 nucleotides: TGTGCCAGCAAACCGGGACAGCAATACTACGAGCAGTACTTC.

This clonotype was seen ten or more times. CDR3 in amino acids: CASSELDRENTEAFF. CDR3 coding DNA: TGTGCCAGCAGTGAATTGGACAGGGAGAACACTGAAGCTTTCTTT. The rearrangement links TRBV25-1 to TRBJ1-1; TRBD1 agrees at 8 bases. Germline V CDR1 and CDR2: MGHDK, SYGVNS. With V trimmed by 1 base and J by 1 base, 2 bases remained unmatched. This CDR3 spans 15 amino acids.

This clonotype has at least ten counts. At one end, the junction sequence differs from germline, possibly due to a read error. The V and J genes are TRBV14 and TRBJ2-5; tentatively, D is TRBD1 or TRBD2 (5 bases each). The length of the CDR3 is 13 residues. Germline loops: CDR1 SGHDN, CDR2 FVKESK. The DNA for the CDR3 is TGTGCCAGCAGCCAAGAGGCCCCGGGACCACGATCGTTT. It specifies CASSQEAPGPRSF. The entire variable domain, with the rest obtained from reference TRBV14 and TRBJ2-5, is as follows: EAGVTQFPSHSVIEKGQTVTLRCDPISGHDNLYWYRRVMGKEIKFLLHFVKESKQDESGMPNNRFLAERTGGTYSTLKVQPAELEDSGVYFCASSQEAPGPRSFGPGTRLLVL.

The table lists this clonotype with a few counts. J is TRBJ2-7 and V is TRBV15; TRBD1 or TRBD2 may be the D gene (5 bases each). V was pared by 4 bases and J by 5 bases, with 12 bases between. The CDR3 contains 13 residues. Germline V gives CDR1 LNHNV, CDR2 YYDKDF (reference sequence). CDR3 sequence (DNA): TGTGCCACCAGCATGGGACCCTCGGACGAGCAGTACTTC. It specifies CATSMGPSDEQYF.

This clonotype has a handful of counts. This clone may be a read error of a much larger clone one base away. The chain is built from TRBV6-1 and TRBJ2-2; 10 positions agree with TRBD2. This CDR3 is 14 amino acids long. Germline lookup yields CDR1 MNHNS and CDR2 SASEGT. Trimming removed 6 bases from V and 5 bases from J; junction bases left unmatched: 3. CDR3 sequence (DNA): TGTGCCAGCAGACTAGCGGGGAAGACCGGGGAGCTGTTTTTT. It encodes CASRLAGKTGELFF.